The rows below give T cell receptor beta chains drawn from one sample of a study of T cell clonotyping in hematopoietic cell transplantation. Clones were read by immunoSEQ multiplex PCR, and TCRdb kept only the in-frame ones, dropping some. The sample contains 69,000 or so clones, 90% to 95% of which appear only once. Sequencing used peripheral blood mononuclear cells. These receptor sequences come from a man in his fifties in good health. Some clones in this sample may be carry-over from other donors' samples. CDR3s include the opening cysteine and the closing phenylalanine or tryptophan. Each record gives: J gene, D gene, V gene, CDR3 protein, CDR3 DNA. D genes are given only for firm matches.

>TRBJ2-7|TRBD1|TRBV28
CANGTDSYEQYF
TGTGCCAACGGGACAGACTCCTACGAGCAGTACTTC
>TRBJ1-2|-|TRBV5-8
CASYSRLVPYFYGYTF
TGTGCCAGCTATTCGCGGTTGGTGCCCTACTTCTATGGCTACACCTTC
>TRBJ2-7|-|TRBV29-1
CSVGRDNSYEQYF
TGCAGCGTTGGGAGGGACAACTCCTACGAGCAGTACTTC
>TRBJ1-1|-|TRBV2
CASSEASRNTEAFF
TGTGCCAGCAGTGAAGCTTCCAGGAACACTGAAGCTTTCTTT
>TRBJ1-6|-|TRBV11-2
CASSSTDGINSPLHF
TGTGCCAGCAGCTCTACTGACGGAATTAATTCACCCCTCCACTTT
>TRBJ2-1|TRBD1|TRBV5-1
CASSPTGGYNEQFF
TGCGCCAGCAGTCCGACAGGGGGCTACAATGAGCAGTTCTTC
>TRBJ2-1|-|TRBV6-6
CASSYINEQFF
TGTGCCAGCAGTTATATCAATGAGCAGTTCTTC
>TRBJ2-1|-|TRBV6-5
CASGAGGSRNEQFF
TGTGCCAGCGGAGCAGGGGGGTCTCGCAATGAGCAGTTCTTC
>TRBJ1-6|-|TRBV7-9
CASSYNDSPLHF
TGTGCCAGCAGCTATAACGATTCACCCCTCCACTTT
>TRBJ1-5|-|TRBV2
CASSVPGYQPQHF
TGTGCCAGCAGTGTCCCGGGCTATCAGCCCCAGCATTTT
>TRBJ2-2|-|TRBV9
CASSVGRLRTGELFF
TGTGCCAGCAGCGTAGGCAGGCTTCGGACCGGGGAGCTGTTTTTT
>TRBJ2-3|-|TRBV6-5
CASSPTTVGTDTQYF
TGTGCCAGCAGTCCGACTACAGTGGGCACAGATACGCAGTATTTT
>TRBJ2-2|-|TRBV7-9
CASSLPLGAGELFF
TGTGCCAGCAGCTTGCCCTTGGGGGCCGGGGAGCTGTTTTTT
>TRBJ2-2|-|TRBV2
CASSESLISNTGELFF
TGTGCCAGCAGTGAAAGTCTCATTTCGAACACCGGGGAGCTGTTTTTT
>TRBJ2-7|TRBD2|TRBV4-3
CASSQDRWREGQEQYF
TGCGCCAGCAGCCAAGATCGTTGGCGGGAGGGCCAAGAGCAGTACTTC
>TRBJ1-5|-|TRBV6-5
CASWPGTSSQPQHF
TGTGCCAGCTGGCCCGGGACCTCCTCCCAGCCCCAGCATTTT
>TRBJ1-3|-|TRBV27
CASSSAGSGNTIYF
TGTGCCAGCAGCTCAGCCGGCTCTGGAAACACCATATATTTT
>TRBJ2-3|-|TRBV5-4
CASSPAVRFPDTQYF
TGTGCCAGCAGCCCGGCGGTGCGGTTCCCAGATACGCAGTATTTT
>TRBJ1-4|-|TRBV2
CASSAGFGEREKLFF
TGTGCCAGCAGCGCGGGGTTCGGGGAGCGTGAAAAACTGTTTTTT
>TRBJ2-1|-|TRBV6-5
CASSFGNEQFF
TGTGCCAGCAGTTTCGGGAATGAGCAGTTCTTC
>TRBJ1-1|-|TRBV27
CASSLSSGNGRAFF
TGTGCCAGCAGTTTATCTTCAGGGAACGGTAGGGCTTTCTTT
>TRBJ2-1|TRBD2|TRBV14
CASSPGTSGSSYNEQFF
TGTGCCAGCAGCCCTGGGACTAGCGGGAGCTCCTACAATGAGCAGTTCTTC
>TRBJ2-2|-|TRBV12-5
CASGLGVSNTGELFF
TGTGCTAGTGGTTTGGGGGTGTCGAACACCGGGGAGCTGTTTTTT
>TRBJ2-7|TRBD1|TRBV7-3
CASSQTGVGEQYF
TGTGCCAGCAGCCAAACAGGGGTGGGGGAGCAGTACTTC
>TRBJ2-5|-|TRBV30
CAWNGRPQETQYF
TGTGCCTGGAATGGTAGGCCCCAAGAGACCCAGTACTTC